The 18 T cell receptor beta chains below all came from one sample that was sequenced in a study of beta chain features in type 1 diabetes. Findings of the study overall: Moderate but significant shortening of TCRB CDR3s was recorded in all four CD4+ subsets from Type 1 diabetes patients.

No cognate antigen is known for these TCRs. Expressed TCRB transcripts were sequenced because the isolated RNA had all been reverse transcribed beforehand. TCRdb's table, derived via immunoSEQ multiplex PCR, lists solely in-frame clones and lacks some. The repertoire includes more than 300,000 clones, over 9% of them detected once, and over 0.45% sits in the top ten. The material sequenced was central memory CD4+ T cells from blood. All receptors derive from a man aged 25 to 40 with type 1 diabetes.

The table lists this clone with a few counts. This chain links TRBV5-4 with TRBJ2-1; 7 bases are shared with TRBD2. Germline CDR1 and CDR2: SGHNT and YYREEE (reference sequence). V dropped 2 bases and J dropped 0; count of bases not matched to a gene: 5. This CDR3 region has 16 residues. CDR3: CASSFSGGSSYNEQFF. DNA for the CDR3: TGTGCCAGCAGCTTCTCCGGCGGGAGCTCCTACAATGAGCAGTTCTTC.

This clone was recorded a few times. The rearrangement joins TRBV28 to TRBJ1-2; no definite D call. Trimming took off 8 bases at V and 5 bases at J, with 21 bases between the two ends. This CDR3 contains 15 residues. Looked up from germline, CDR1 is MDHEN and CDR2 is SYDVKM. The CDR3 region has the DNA TGTGCCAGCGGGGTCTCGGACCACGTCATATATGGCTACACCTTC. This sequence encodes CASGVSDHVIYGYTF.

The CDR3 DNA reads TGCGCCAGCAGCCGATCCGGGACGGAATTCTATGGCTACACCTTC. Protein sequence: CASSRSGTEFYGYTF. The genes are TRBV4-1 and TRBJ1-2; the D gene is possibly TRBD1 (5 bases). The CDR3 extends over 15 amino acids. Per the germline V gene, CDR1 is MGHRA and CDR2 is YSYEKL. V shed 4 bases and J shed 4 bases, with 16 bases lying between them.

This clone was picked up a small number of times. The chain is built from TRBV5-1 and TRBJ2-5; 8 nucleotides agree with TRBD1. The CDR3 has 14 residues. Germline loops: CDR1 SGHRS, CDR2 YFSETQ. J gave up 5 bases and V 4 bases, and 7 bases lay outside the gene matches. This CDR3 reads CASSLGTGGETQYF. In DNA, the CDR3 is TGCGCCAGCAGCCTAGGGACAGGTGGTGAGACCCAGTACTTC.

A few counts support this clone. CDR3 in amino acids: CASSALGGTSTDTQYF. The CDR3 nucleotides are TGTGCCAGCAGCGCCCTCGGGGGGACTAGCACAGATACGCAGTATTTT. V is TRBV9 and J is TRBJ2-3; 7 nucleotides align to TRBD2. Germline V gene lookup returns CDR1 SGDLS and CDR2 YYNGEE. V gave up 3 bases and J gave up 0 bases; unmatched junction bases: 7. The CDR3 has 16 residues. Combining the CDR3 with reference TRBV9 and TRBJ2-3 gives the whole variable domain DSGVTQTPKHLITATGQRVTLRCSPRSGDLSVYWYQQSLDQGLQFLIQYYNGEERAKGNILERFSAQQFPDLHSELNLSSLELGDSALYFCASSALGGTSTDTQYFGPGTRLTVL.

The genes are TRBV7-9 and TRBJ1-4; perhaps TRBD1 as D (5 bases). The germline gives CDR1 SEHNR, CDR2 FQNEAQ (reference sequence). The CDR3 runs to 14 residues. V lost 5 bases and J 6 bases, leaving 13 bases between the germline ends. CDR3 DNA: TGTGCCAGCAGCCAGACGGGGGGATATGAAAAACTGTTTTTT. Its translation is CASSQTGGYEKLFF.

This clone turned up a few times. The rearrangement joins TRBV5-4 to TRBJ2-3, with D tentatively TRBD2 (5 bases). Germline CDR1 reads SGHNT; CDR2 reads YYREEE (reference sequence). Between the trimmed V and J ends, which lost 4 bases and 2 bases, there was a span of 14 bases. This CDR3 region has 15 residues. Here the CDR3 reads CASSQGGFSTDTQYF. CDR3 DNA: TGTGCCAGCAGCCAAGGAGGCTTTTCCACAGATACGCAGTATTTT.

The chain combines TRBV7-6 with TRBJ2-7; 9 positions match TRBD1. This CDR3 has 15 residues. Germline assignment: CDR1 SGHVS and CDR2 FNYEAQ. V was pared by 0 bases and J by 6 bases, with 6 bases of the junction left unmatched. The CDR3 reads CASSLAVGQGSEQYF. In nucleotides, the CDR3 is TGTGCCAGCAGCTTAGCGGTGGGACAGGGATCCGAGCAGTACTTC.

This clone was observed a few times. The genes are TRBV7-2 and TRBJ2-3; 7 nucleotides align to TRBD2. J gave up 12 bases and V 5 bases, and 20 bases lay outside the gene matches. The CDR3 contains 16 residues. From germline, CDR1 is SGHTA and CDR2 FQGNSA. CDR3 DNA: TGTGCCAGCAGCCAACCTACAGCGGGAACCACACCAGAACAGTATTTT. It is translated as CASSQPTAGTTPEQYF. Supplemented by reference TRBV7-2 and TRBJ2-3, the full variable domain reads GAGVSQSPSNKVTEKGKDVELRCDPISGHTALYWYRQSLGQGLEFLIYFQGNSAPDKSGLPSDRFSAERTGGSVSTLTIQRTQQEDSAVYLCASSQPTAGTTPEQYFGPGTRLTVL.

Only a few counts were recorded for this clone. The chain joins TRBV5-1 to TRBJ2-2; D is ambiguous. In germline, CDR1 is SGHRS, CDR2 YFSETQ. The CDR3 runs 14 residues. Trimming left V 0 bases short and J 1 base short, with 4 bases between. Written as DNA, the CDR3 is TGCGCCAGCAGCTTGGTCATGAACACCGGGGAGCTGTTTTTT. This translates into CASSLVMNTGELFF.

CDR3 protein: CASSTSGRGEQYF. CDR3 sequence (DNA): TGTGCCAGCAGTACTAGCGGGAGAGGCGAGCAGTACTTC. The rearrangement joins TRBV28 to TRBJ2-7; TRBD2 matches at 11 bases. The V gene end was trimmed by 5 bases and the J gene end by 6 bases; junction bases not matched to a gene: 3. CDR1 and CDR2 (germline): MDHEN, SYDVKM. The CDR3 is 13 amino acids.

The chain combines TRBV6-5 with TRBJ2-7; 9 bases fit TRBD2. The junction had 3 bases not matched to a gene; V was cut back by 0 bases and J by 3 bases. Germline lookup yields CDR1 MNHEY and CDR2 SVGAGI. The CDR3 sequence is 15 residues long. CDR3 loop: CASSYSKTSGYEQYF. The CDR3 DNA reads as TGTGCCAGCAGTTACTCGAAGACTAGCGGCTACGAGCAGTACTTC.

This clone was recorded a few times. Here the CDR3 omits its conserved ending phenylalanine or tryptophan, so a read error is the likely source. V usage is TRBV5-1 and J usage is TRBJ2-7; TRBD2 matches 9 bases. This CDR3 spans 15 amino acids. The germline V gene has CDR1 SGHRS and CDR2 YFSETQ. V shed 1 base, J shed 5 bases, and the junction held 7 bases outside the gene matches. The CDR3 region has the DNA TGCGCCAGCAGCTTGAATACAGCGGGAGGCGACGAGCAGTACTCC. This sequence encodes CASSLNTAGGDEQYS.

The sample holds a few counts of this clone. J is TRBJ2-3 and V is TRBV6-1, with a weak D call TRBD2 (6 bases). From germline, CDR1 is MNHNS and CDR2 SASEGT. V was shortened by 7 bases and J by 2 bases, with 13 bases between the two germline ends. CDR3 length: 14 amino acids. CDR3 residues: CASKERALTDTQYF. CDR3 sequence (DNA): TGTGCCAGCAAGGAGCGGGCCCTCACAGATACGCAGTATTTT.

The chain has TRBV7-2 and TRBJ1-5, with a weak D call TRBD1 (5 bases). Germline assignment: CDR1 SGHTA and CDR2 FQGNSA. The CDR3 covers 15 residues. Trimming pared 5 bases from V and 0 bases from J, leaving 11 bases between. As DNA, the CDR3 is TGTGCCAGCAGCCCAAGGGGAGGTAGCAATCAGCCCCAGCATTTT. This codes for CASSPRGGSNQPQHF.

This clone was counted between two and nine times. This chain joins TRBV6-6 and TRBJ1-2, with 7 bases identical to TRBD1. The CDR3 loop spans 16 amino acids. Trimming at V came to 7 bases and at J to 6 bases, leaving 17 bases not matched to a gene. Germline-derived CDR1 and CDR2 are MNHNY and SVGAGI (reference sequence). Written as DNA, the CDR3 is TGTGCCAGCAACCTACTCGGAACCACAGGGGAAAATGGCTACACCTTC. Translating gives CASNLLGTTGENGYTF.

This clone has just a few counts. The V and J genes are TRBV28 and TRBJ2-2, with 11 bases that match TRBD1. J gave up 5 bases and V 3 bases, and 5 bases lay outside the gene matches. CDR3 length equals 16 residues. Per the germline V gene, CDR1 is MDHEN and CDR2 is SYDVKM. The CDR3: CASSFGDRGKTGELFF. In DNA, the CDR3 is TGTGCCAGCAGTTTTGGGGACAGGGGGAAGACCGGGGAGCTGTTTTTT.

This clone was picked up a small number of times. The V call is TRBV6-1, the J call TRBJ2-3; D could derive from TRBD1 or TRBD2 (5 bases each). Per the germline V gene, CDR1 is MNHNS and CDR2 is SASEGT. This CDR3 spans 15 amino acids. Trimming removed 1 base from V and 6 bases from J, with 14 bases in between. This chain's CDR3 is CASSEDGGAVDTQYF. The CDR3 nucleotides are TGTGCCAGCAGTGAAGATGGGGGAGCGGTGGATACGCAGTATTTT.